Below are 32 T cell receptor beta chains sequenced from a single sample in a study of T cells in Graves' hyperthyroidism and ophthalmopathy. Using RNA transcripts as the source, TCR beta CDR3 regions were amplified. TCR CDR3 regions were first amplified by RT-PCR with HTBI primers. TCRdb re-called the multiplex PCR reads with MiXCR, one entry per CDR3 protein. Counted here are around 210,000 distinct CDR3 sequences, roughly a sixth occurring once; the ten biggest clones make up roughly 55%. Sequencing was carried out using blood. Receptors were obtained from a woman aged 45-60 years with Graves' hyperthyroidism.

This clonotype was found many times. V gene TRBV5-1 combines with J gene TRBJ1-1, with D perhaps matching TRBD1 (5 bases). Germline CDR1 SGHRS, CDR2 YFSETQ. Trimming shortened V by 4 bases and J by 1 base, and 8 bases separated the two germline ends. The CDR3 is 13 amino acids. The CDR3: CASSLGPNTEAFF. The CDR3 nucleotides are TGCGCCAGCAGCCTGGGGCCGAACACTGAAGCTTTCTTT.

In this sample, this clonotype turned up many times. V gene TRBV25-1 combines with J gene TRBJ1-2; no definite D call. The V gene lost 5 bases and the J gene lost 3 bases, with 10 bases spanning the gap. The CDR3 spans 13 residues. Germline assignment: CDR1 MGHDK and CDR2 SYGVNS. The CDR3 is CASSRPLDYGYTF. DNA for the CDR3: TGTGCCAGCAGTCGGCCCTTGGACTATGGCTACACCTTC.

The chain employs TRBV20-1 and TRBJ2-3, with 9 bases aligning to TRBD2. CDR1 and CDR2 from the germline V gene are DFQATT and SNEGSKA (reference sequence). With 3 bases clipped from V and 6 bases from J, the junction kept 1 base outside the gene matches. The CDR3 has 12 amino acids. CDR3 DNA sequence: TGCAGTGCTAGTAGCGGGAGTGATACGCAGTATTTT. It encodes CSASSGSDTQYF.

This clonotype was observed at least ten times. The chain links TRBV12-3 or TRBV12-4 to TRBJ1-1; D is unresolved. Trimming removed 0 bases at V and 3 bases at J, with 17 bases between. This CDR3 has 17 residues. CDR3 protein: CASSLARLGIGYTEAFF. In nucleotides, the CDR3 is TGTGCCAGCAGTTTAGCCCGGTTGGGCATTGGTTACACTGAAGCTTTCTTT.

In nucleotides, the CDR3 is TGTGCCAGCAGTGAAATCGGGGGGGGCGGTCCCGAGACCCAGTACTTC. It specifies CASSEIGGGGPETQYF. V gene TRBV2 combines with J gene TRBJ2-5, with 8 bases aligning to TRBD2. V lost 2 bases, J lost 5 bases, and 10 bases stayed unmatched. CDR1 is SNHLY and CDR2 is FYNNEI in the germline V gene. The length of the CDR3 is 16 residues.

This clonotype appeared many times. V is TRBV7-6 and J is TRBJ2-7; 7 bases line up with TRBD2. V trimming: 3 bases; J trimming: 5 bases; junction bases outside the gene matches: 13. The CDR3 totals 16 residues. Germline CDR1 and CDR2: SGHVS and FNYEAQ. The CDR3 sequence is CASSLSPDGRSHEQYF. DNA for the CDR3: TGTGCCAGCAGCTTGTCCCCTGACGGGAGGAGCCACGAGCAGTACTTC.

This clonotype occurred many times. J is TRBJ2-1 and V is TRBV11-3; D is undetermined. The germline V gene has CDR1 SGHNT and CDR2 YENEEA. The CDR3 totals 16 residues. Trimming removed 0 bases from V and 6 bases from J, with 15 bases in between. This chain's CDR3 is CASSLDGPAKGNEQFF. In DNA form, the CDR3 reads TGTGCCAGCAGCTTAGACGGGCCCGCCAAGGGCAATGAGCAGTTCTTC.

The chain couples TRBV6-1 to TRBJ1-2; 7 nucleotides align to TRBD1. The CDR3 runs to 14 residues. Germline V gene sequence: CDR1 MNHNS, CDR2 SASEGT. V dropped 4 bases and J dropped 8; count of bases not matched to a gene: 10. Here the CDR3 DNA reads TGTGCCAGCAGTGGGGGGACAGCCCGAGGGGGCTACACCTTC. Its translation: CASSGGTARGGYTF.

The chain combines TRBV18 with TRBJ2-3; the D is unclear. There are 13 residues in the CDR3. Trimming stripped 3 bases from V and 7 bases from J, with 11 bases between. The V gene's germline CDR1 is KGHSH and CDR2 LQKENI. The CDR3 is CASSPERVNTQYF. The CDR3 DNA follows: TGTGCCAGCTCACCGGAAAGGGTCAATACGCAGTATTTT.

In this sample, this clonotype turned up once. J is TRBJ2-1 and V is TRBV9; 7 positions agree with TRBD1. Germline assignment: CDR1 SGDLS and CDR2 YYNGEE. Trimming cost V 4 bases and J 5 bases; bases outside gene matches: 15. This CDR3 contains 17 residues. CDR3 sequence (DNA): TGTGCCAGCAGCCTTAAAAGGGACAGAAGAACAAACAATGAGCAGTTCTTC. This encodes CASSLKRDRRTNNEQFF.

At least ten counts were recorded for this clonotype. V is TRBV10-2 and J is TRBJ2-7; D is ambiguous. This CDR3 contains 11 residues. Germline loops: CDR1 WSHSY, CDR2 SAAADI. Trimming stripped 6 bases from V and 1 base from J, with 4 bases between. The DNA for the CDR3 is TGCGCCAGCAGGTTATCCTACGAGCAGTACTTC. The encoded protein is CASRLSYEQYF.

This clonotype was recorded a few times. For the CDR3, the DNA is TGCGCCAGCACCGACAGGGTATCCTCTGGGGCCAACGTCCTGACTTTC. Amino acid sequence: CASTDRVSSGANVLTF. This sequence joins TRBV5-1 and TRBJ2-6; 7 nucleotides align to TRBD1. V gave up 6 bases and J gave up 0 bases; unmatched junction bases: 6. This CDR3 comprises 16 residues. Germline assignment: CDR1 SGHRS and CDR2 YFSETQ.

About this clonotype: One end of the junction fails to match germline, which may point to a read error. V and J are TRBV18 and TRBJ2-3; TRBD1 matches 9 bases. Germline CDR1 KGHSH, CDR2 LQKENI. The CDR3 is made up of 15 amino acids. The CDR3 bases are TGTGCCAGCCCACCGGGACAGGGTGCTAGAGATACGCAGTATTTT. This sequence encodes CASPPGQGARDTQYF.

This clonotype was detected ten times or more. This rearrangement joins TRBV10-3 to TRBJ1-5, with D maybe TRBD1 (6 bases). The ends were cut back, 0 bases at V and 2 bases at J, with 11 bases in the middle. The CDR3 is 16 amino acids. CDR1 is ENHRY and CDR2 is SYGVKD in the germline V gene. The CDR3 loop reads CAISESAGAGNQPQHF. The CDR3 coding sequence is TGTGCCATCAGTGAGTCGGCAGGGGCGGGCAATCAGCCCCAGCATTTT.

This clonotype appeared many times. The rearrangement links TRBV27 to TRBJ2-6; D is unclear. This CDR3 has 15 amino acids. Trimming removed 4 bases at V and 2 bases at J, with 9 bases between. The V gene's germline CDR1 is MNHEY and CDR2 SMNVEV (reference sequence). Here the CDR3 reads CASSSQGTGANVLTF. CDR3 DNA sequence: TGTGCCAGCAGTTCCCAAGGGACTGGGGCCAACGTCCTGACTTTC.

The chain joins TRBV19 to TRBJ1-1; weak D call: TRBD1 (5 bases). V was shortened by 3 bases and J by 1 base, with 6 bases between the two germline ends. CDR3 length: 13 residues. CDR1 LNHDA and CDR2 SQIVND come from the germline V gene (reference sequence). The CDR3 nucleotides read TGTGCCAGTAGTATTCAGGGGAACACTGAAGCTTTCTTT. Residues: CASSIQGNTEAFF.

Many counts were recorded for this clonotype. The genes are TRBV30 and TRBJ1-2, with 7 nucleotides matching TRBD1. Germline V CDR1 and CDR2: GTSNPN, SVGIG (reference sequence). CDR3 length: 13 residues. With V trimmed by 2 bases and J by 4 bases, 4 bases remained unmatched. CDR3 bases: TGTGCCTGGAGTAGGGACAGCTCCTATGGCTACACCTTC. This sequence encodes CAWSRDSSYGYTF.

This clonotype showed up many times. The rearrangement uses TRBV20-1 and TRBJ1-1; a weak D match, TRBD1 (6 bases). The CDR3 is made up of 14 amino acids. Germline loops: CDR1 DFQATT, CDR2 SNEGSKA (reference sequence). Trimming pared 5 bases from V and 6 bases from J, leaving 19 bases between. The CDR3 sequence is CSAVRQDQRAEAFF. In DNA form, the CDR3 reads TGCAGTGCTGTTCGACAGGACCAGCGGGCTGAAGCTTTCTTT.

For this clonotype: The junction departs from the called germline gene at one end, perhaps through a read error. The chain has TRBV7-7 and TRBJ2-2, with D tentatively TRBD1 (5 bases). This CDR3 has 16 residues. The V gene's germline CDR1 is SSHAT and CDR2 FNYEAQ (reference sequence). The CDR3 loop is CASSLGRAFVTGELFF. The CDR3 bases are TGTGCTAGCAGCCTGGGCAGGGCGTTTGTAACCGGGGAGCTGTTTTTT.

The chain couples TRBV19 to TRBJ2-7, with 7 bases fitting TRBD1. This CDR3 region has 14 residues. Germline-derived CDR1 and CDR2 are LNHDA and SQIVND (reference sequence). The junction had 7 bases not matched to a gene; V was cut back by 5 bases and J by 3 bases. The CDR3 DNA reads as TGTGCCAGTAGTCTGGGACAGTCTTACTACGAGCAGTACTTC. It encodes CASSLGQSYYEQYF.

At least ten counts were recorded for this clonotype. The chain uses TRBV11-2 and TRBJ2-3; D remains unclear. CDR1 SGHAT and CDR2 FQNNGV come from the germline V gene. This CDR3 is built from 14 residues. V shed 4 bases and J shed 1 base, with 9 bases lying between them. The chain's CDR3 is CASSSTLGTDTQYF. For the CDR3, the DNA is TGTGCCAGCAGCTCTACCTTGGGCACAGATACGCAGTATTTT.

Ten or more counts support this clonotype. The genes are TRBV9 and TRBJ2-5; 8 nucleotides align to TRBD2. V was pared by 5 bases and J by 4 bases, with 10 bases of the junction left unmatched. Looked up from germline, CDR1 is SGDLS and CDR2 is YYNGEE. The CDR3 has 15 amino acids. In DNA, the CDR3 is TGTGCCAGCAGGGCGAGCGGGAGCCCAACAGAGACCCAGTACTTC. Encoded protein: CASRASGSPTETQYF.

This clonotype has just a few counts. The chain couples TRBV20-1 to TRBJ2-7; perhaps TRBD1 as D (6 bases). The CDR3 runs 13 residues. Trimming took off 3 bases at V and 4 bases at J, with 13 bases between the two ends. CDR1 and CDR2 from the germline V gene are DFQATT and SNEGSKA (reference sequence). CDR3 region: CSARLATGYEQYF. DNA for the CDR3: TGCAGTGCTAGGTTGGCGACAGGTTACGAGCAGTACTTC.

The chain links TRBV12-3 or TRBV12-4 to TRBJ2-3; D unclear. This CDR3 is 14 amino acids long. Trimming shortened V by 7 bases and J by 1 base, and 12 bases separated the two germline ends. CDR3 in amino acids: CASTLSRRTDTQYF. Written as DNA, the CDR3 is TGTGCCAGCACCCTATCTAGACGCACAGATACGCAGTATTTT.

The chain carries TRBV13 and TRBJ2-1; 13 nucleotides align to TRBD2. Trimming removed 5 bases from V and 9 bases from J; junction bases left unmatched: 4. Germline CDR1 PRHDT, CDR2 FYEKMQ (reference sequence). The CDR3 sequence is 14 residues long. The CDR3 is CASSIRTSGSEQFF. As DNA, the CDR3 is TGTGCCAGCAGCATCCGGACTAGCGGGAGTGAGCAGTTCTTC.

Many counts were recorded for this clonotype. CDR3 in DNA: TGTGCCAGCAGCGTAAGTTCCGGGCTCACAGATACGCAGTATTTT. This gives the protein CASSVSSGLTDTQYF. The rearrangement links TRBV9 to TRBJ2-3; D not resolved. V was trimmed by 1 base and J by 2 bases, leaving 11 bases between them. The CDR3 runs 15 residues. Germline V gives CDR1 SGDLS, CDR2 YYNGEE.

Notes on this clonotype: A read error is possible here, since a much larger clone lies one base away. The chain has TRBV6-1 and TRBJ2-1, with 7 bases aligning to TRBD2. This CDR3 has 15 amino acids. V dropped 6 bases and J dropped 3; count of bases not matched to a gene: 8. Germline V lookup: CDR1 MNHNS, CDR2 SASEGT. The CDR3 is CASRGMLAVYNEQFF. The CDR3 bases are TGTGCCAGCAGGGGTATGCTAGCGGTCTACAATGAGCAGTTCTTC.

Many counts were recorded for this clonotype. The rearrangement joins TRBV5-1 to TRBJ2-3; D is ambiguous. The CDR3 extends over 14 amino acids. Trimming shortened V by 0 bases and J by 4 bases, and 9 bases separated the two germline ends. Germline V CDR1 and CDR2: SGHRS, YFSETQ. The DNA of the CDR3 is TGCGCCAGCAGCTTGGTCAGTGAGTCAGATACGCAGTATTTT. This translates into CASSLVSESDTQYF. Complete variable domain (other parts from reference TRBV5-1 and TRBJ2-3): KAGVTQTPRYLIKTRGQQVTLSCSPISGHRSVSWYQQTPGQGLQFLFEYFSETQRNKGNFPGRFSGRQFSNSRSEMNVSTLELGDSALYLCASSLVSESDTQYFGPGTRLTVL.

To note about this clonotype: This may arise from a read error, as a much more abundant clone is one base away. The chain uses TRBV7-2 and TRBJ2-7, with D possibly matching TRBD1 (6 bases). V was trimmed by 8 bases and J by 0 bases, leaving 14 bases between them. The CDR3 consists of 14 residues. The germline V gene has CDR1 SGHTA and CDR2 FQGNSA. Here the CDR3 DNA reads TGTGCCAGCGGCCGTCAGGGGAACTCCTACGAGCAGTACTTC. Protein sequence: CASGRQGNSYEQYF.

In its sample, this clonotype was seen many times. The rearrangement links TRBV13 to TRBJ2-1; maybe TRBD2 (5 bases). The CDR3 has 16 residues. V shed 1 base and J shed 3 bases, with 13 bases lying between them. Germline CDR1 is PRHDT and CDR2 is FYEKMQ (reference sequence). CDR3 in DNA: TGTGCCAGCAGCTTAGACAACGGGATCCGCTACAATGAGCAGTTCTTC. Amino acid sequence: CASSLDNGIRYNEQFF.

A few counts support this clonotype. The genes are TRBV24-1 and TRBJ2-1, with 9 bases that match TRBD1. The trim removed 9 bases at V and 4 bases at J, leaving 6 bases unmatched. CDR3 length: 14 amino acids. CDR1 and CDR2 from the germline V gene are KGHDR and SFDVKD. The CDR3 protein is CATYWDRDYNEQFF. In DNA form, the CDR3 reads TGTGCCACCTATTGGGACAGGGATTACAATGAGCAGTTCTTC.

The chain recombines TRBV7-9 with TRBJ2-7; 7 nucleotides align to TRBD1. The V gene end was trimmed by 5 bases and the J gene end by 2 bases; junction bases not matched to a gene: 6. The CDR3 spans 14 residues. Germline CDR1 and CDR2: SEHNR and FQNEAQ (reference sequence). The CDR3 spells CASSKGQPPYEQYF. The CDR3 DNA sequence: TGTGCCAGCAGCAAGGGACAGCCCCCCTACGAGCAGTACTTC.